This TCR beta chain was identified during a study of monozygotic twins with cystic fibrosis. Study-level points and caveats: V usage most resembled the co-twin in 13 of 16 pairs.

CDR3 length equals 13 residues. V trimming: 4 bases; J trimming: 13 bases; junction bases outside the gene matches: 4. In germline, CDR1 is MNHEY, CDR2 SMNVEV (reference sequence). Assay used: immunoSEQ multiplex PCR; TCRdb lists only in-frame clones, some missing. There are about 14,000 clones in the sample; just under 95% occur only once, and less than 9.5% lies in the top ten. Comments on this clone: Its antigen is currently unknown.

Sequencing was performed on blood. This chain joins TRBV27 and TRBJ2-1, with 13 bases fitting TRBD2. The sequence was obtained from a girl under 10 years old with cystic fibrosis. CDR3 amino acids: CASSSGTSGAQFF. In nucleotides, the CDR3 is TGTGCCAGCAGTTCTGGGACTAGCGGGGCTCAGTTCTTC.